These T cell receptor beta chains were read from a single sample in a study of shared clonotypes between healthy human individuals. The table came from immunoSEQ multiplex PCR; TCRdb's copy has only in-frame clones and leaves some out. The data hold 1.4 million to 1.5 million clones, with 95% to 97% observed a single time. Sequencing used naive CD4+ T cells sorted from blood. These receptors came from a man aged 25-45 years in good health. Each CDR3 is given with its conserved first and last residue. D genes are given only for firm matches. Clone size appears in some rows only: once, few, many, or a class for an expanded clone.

CDR3 DNA: TGCGCCAGCAGAGAAGGACTAGCGGGAGGGCAAGATACGCAGTATTTT
CDR3 protein: CASREGLAGGQDTQYF
D gene: TRBD2
CDR3 length: 16
J gene: TRBJ2-3
clone size: NA
V gene: TRBV10-2

CDR3 DNA: TGTGCCATCGGACAGGGTTCCACCGGGGAGCTGTTTTTT
CDR3 protein: CAIGQGSTGELFF
D gene: TRBD1
CDR3 length: 13
J gene: TRBJ2-2
clone size: NA
V gene: TRBV10-3

CDR3 DNA: TGCGCCAGCAGCTTCACGGGCGGCCAAGAGACCCAGTACTTC
CDR3 protein: CASSFTGGQETQYF
D gene: NA
CDR3 length: 14
J gene: TRBJ2-5
clone size: NA
V gene: TRBV5-1

CDR3 DNA: TGTGCCATCAGAAAGGCCGGGACAGGGAATGAAAAACTGTTTTTT
CDR3 protein: CAIRKAGTGNEKLFF
D gene: TRBD1
CDR3 length: 15
J gene: TRBJ1-4
clone size: NA
V gene: TRBV10-3

CDR3 DNA: TGCGCCAGCAGCATATCTAGCACAGATACGCAGTATTTT
CDR3 protein: CASSISSTDTQYF
D gene: NA
CDR3 length: 13
J gene: TRBJ2-3
clone size: NA
V gene: TRBV5-1

CDR3 DNA: TGTGCCAGCAGTTTTAGTGATCGTTACGAGCAGTACTTC
CDR3 protein: CASSFSDRYEQYF
D gene: NA
CDR3 length: 13
J gene: TRBJ2-7
clone size: NA
V gene: TRBV28

CDR3 DNA: TGTGCCAGTAGCACCGGGACAGGGGCCCATCAGCCCCAGCATTTT
CDR3 protein: CASSTGTGAHQPQHF
D gene: TRBD1
CDR3 length: 15
J gene: TRBJ1-5
clone size: NA
V gene: TRBV19

CDR3 DNA: TGTGCCAGCAGTGAAGTGTTAGGGAATGAGCAGTTCTTC
CDR3 protein: CASSEVLGNEQFF
D gene: NA
CDR3 length: 13
J gene: TRBJ2-1
clone size: NA
V gene: TRBV6-1

CDR3 DNA: TGCAGCGTTGAAAGGGGACCAGATACGCAGTATTTT
CDR3 protein: CSVERGPDTQYF
D gene: NA
CDR3 length: 12
J gene: TRBJ2-3
clone size: NA
V gene: TRBV29-1

CDR3 DNA: TGTGCCACCAGCAGAGATAAGGACAGGGGCATTCAGCCCCAGCATTTT
CDR3 protein: CATSRDKDRGIQPQHF
D gene: TRBD1
CDR3 length: 16
J gene: TRBJ1-5
clone size: NA
V gene: TRBV15

CDR3 DNA: TGTGCCAGCAGCCCCTCCCCGGGACTAGCCCAAGAGACCCAGTACTTC
CDR3 protein: CASSPSPGLAQETQYF
D gene: TRBD2
CDR3 length: 16
J gene: TRBJ2-5
clone size: NA
V gene: TRBV11-2

CDR3 DNA: TGCGCCAGCAGCCTTGGAGGATACGAGCAGTACTTC
CDR3 protein: CASSLGGYEQYF
D gene: NA
CDR3 length: 12
J gene: TRBJ2-7
clone size: NA
V gene: TRBV4-3

CDR3 DNA: TGTGCCAGCAAGGCAGGGGGCTCCTACAATGAGCAGTTCTTC
CDR3 protein: CASKAGGSYNEQFF
D gene: TRBD1
CDR3 length: 14
J gene: TRBJ2-1
clone size: NA
V gene: TRBV28

CDR3 DNA: TGCAGCGTTGGTTTACCCCAAGAGACCCAGTACTTC
CDR3 protein: CSVGLPQETQYF
D gene: NA
CDR3 length: 12
J gene: TRBJ2-5
clone size: NA
V gene: TRBV29-1

CDR3 DNA: TGTGCCAGCAGTGACCCTTACACAGATACGCAGTATTTT
CDR3 protein: CASSDPYTDTQYF
D gene: NA
CDR3 length: 13
J gene: TRBJ2-3
clone size: NA
V gene: TRBV6-1

CDR3 DNA: TGCGCCAGCAGCCCAGGGGACAGGGAGTACTTC
CDR3 protein: CASSPGDREYF
D gene: TRBD1
CDR3 length: 11
J gene: TRBJ2-7
clone size: NA
V gene: TRBV5-1

CDR3 DNA: TGTGCCAGCAGCGTGGATGAGACCTACGAGCAGTACTTC
CDR3 protein: CASSVDETYEQYF
D gene: NA
CDR3 length: 13
J gene: TRBJ2-7
clone size: NA
V gene: TRBV9

CDR3 DNA: TGTGCCAGCAGTGAAGGAGGACAGCCCCAGCATTTT
CDR3 protein: CASSEGGQPQHF
D gene: NA
CDR3 length: 12
J gene: TRBJ1-5
clone size: NA
V gene: TRBV6-1

CDR3 DNA: TGCGCCAGCAGTGAGCGGGAGGGCCTTGGCACAGATACGCAGTATTTT
CDR3 protein: CASSEREGLGTDTQYF
D gene: TRBD2
CDR3 length: 16
J gene: TRBJ2-3
clone size: NA
V gene: TRBV10-2

CDR3 DNA: TGTGCCAGCAGCTCACAGGGGAGTCGGAGTTACTACACCTTC
CDR3 protein: CASSSQGSRSYYTF
D gene: TRBD1
CDR3 length: 14
J gene: TRBJ1-2
clone size: NA
V gene: TRBV7-2

CDR3 DNA: TGTGCCTGGAGTCGGGAGACCTACGAGCAGTACTTC
CDR3 protein: CAWSRETYEQYF
D gene: NA
CDR3 length: 12
J gene: TRBJ2-7
clone size: NA
V gene: TRBV30

CDR3 DNA: TGCGCCAGCAGCCCAATTCCACACCCTAATGAAAAACTGTTTTTT
CDR3 protein: CASSPIPHPNEKLFF
D gene: NA
CDR3 length: 15
J gene: TRBJ1-4
clone size: NA
V gene: TRBV5-1

CDR3 DNA: TGTGCTAGTGGGCTTACAGGGGGCACTGAAGCTTTCTTT
CDR3 protein: CASGLTGGTEAFF
D gene: TRBD1
CDR3 length: 13
J gene: TRBJ1-1
clone size: NA
V gene: TRBV12-5

CDR3 DNA: TGTGCCAGCAACACCAAACAGGGGGGAAACACTGAAGCTTTCTTT
CDR3 protein: CASNTKQGGNTEAFF
D gene: TRBD1
CDR3 length: 15
J gene: TRBJ1-1
clone size: NA
V gene: TRBV5-4

CDR3 DNA: TGTGCCAGCAGCTTGTTGGGACGGGGCCTCGCGGAGCTGTTTTTT
CDR3 protein: CASSLLGRGLAELFF
D gene: NA
CDR3 length: 15
J gene: TRBJ2-2
clone size: NA
V gene: TRBV5-8

CDR3 DNA: TGCAGCGTCGGACACACTCCGGAGACCCAGTACTTC
CDR3 protein: CSVGHTPETQYF
D gene: NA
CDR3 length: 12
J gene: TRBJ2-5
clone size: NA
V gene: TRBV29-1

CDR3 DNA: TGTGCCAGCAGCGTAGGATTAGCGGGGATTAGCACAGATACGCAGTATTTT
CDR3 protein: CASSVGLAGISTDTQYF
D gene: TRBD2
CDR3 length: 17
J gene: TRBJ2-3
clone size: NA
V gene: TRBV9

CDR3 DNA: TGTGCCAGCAGCTTAAACCCGGGGTGGCTGGCTAGCGGGAGCACCTACAATGAGCAGTTCTTC
CDR3 protein: CASSLNPGWLASGSTYNEQFF
D gene: TRBD2
CDR3 length: 21
J gene: TRBJ2-1
clone size: NA
V gene: TRBV7-3

CDR3 DNA: TGTGCCAGCAGCTTAAGTTTGACAGGGCGGTACGAGCAGTACTTC
CDR3 protein: CASSLSLTGRYEQYF
D gene: TRBD1
CDR3 length: 15
J gene: TRBJ2-7
clone size: NA
V gene: TRBV7-8

CDR3 DNA: TGTGCCAGCAGCTTAGAAGTCCTAGCGGGAGTTTTACACAATGAGCAGTTCTTC
CDR3 protein: CASSLEVLAGVLHNEQFF
D gene: TRBD2
CDR3 length: 18
J gene: TRBJ2-1
clone size: NA
V gene: TRBV7-8

CDR3 DNA: TGTGCCAGCAGTGAAGGTAGCACGGGCATTCAGTACTTC
CDR3 protein: CASSEGSTGIQYF
D gene: NA
CDR3 length: 13
J gene: TRBJ2-4
clone size: NA
V gene: TRBV2

CDR3 DNA: TGTGCCAGCAGCTTGTGGGATAGGGACGGCTACGAGCAGTACTTC
CDR3 protein: CASSLWDRDGYEQYF
D gene: NA
CDR3 length: 15
J gene: TRBJ2-7
clone size: NA
V gene: TRBV5-6

CDR3 DNA: TGTGCCAGCGTGACAGGGAGTGGAGCAGATACGCAGTATTTT
CDR3 protein: CASVTGSGADTQYF
D gene: TRBD1
CDR3 length: 14
J gene: TRBJ2-3
clone size: NA
V gene: TRBV2

CDR3 DNA: TGTGCCAGCAGCTTGGCGGAACCGTACGAGCAGTACTTC
CDR3 protein: CASSLAEPYEQYF
D gene: NA
CDR3 length: 13
J gene: TRBJ2-7
clone size: once
V gene: TRBV7-2

CDR3 DNA: TGTGCCAGCAGCTTGGTGGACCGATCGAACACCGGGGAGCTGTTTTTT
CDR3 protein: CASSLVDRSNTGELFF
D gene: NA
CDR3 length: 16
J gene: TRBJ2-2
clone size: NA
V gene: TRBV5-6

CDR3 DNA: TGTGCCAGCAGTTTATCAGTCAGGGGGCATGGGGACGAGCAGTACTTC
CDR3 protein: CASSLSVRGHGDEQYF
D gene: TRBD1
CDR3 length: 16
J gene: TRBJ2-7
clone size: NA
V gene: TRBV27

CDR3 DNA: TGTGCCATCAGTGAGTTAACAGGGACTAAACAAGAGACCCAGTACTTC
CDR3 protein: CAISELTGTKQETQYF
D gene: NA
CDR3 length: 16
J gene: TRBJ2-5
clone size: NA
V gene: TRBV10-3

CDR3 DNA: TGCAGCGCCTTCGGACAGGGCTTGGCCAAAAACATTCAGTACTTC
CDR3 protein: CSAFGQGLAKNIQYF
D gene: TRBD1
CDR3 length: 15
J gene: TRBJ2-4
clone size: NA
V gene: TRBV29-1

CDR3 DNA: TGTGCCAGCAGTTTAAGGGCAGGGGGCAATCAGCCCCAGCATTTT
CDR3 protein: CASSLRAGGNQPQHF
D gene: NA
CDR3 length: 15
J gene: TRBJ1-5
clone size: NA
V gene: TRBV27

CDR3 DNA: TGTGCCAGCAGCTCCCTAGCGGGAGACTACGAGCAGTACTTC
CDR3 protein: CASSSLAGDYEQYF
D gene: TRBD2
CDR3 length: 14
J gene: TRBJ2-7
clone size: NA
V gene: TRBV14

CDR3 DNA: TGTGCCAGCAGCCCCCTAGGGTCTAACTATGGCTACACCTTC
CDR3 protein: CASSPLGSNYGYTF
D gene: NA
CDR3 length: 14
J gene: TRBJ1-2
clone size: NA
V gene: TRBV7-9

CDR3 DNA: TGCGCCAGCAGCCCCGGGACGGCGTCTAACTATGGCTACACCTTC
CDR3 protein: CASSPGTASNYGYTF
D gene: NA
CDR3 length: 15
J gene: TRBJ1-2
clone size: NA
V gene: TRBV5-1

CDR3 DNA: TGTGCCAGCAGCCAGTGGGGACTGGCAAACCAGTACGAGCAGTACTTC
CDR3 protein: CASSQWGLANQYEQYF
D gene: NA
CDR3 length: 16
J gene: TRBJ2-7
clone size: NA
V gene: TRBV7-8

CDR3 DNA: TGTGCCAGCACGTTCTCCAGAGGGTTTAATGAAAAACTGTTTTTT
CDR3 protein: CASTFSRGFNEKLFF
D gene: NA
CDR3 length: 15
J gene: TRBJ1-4
clone size: NA
V gene: TRBV6-5

CDR3 DNA: TGTGCCAGCAAGGGTGATGTCAATGAGCAGTTCTTC
CDR3 protein: CASKGDVNEQFF
D gene: NA
CDR3 length: 12
J gene: TRBJ2-1
clone size: few
V gene: TRBV2

CDR3 DNA: TGTGCCAGCAGCCCACCTCCTTTCTACGAGCAGTACTTC
CDR3 protein: CASSPPPFYEQYF
D gene: NA
CDR3 length: 13
J gene: TRBJ2-7
clone size: NA
V gene: TRBV11-2

CDR3 DNA: TGTGCCAGTAGTAACGACTGGGTTAGCACAGATACGCAGTATTTT
CDR3 protein: CASSNDWVSTDTQYF
D gene: NA
CDR3 length: 15
J gene: TRBJ2-3
clone size: NA
V gene: TRBV19

CDR3 DNA: TGTGCCAGCAGTATCCCCGGACTAAATGAGCAGTTCTTC
CDR3 protein: CASSIPGLNEQFF
D gene: NA
CDR3 length: 13
J gene: TRBJ2-1
clone size: NA
V gene: TRBV25-1

CDR3 DNA: TGTGCCAGCAGTATGAAGGCTTGGTTTCGAGAGACCCAGTACTTC
CDR3 protein: CASSMKAWFRETQYF
D gene: NA
CDR3 length: 15
J gene: TRBJ2-5
clone size: NA
V gene: TRBV5-8

CDR3 DNA: TGCGCCAGCAGCTGGGAAACTAGCGGGAGCAGCTACAATGAGCAGTTCTTC
CDR3 protein: CASSWETSGSSYNEQFF
D gene: TRBD2
CDR3 length: 17
J gene: TRBJ2-1
clone size: NA
V gene: TRBV5-1

CDR3 DNA: TGTGCCAGCAGCTTAGCCAGGGAGAATCAGCCCCAGCATTTT
CDR3 protein: CASSLARENQPQHF
D gene: NA
CDR3 length: 14
J gene: TRBJ1-5
clone size: NA
V gene: TRBV7-8

CDR3 DNA: TGTGCCAGCAGGGACGGGGAGCTGTTTTTT
CDR3 protein: CASRDGELFF
D gene: NA
CDR3 length: 10
J gene: TRBJ2-2
clone size: NA
V gene: TRBV28

CDR3 DNA: TGTGCCACCGGTGGGAACTATGGCTACACCTTC
CDR3 protein: CATGGNYGYTF
D gene: NA
CDR3 length: 11
J gene: TRBJ1-2
clone size: NA
V gene: TRBV19

CDR3 DNA: TGTGCTAGCAGCTTAGGTCGGACCTACGAGCAGTACTTC
CDR3 protein: CASSLGRTYEQYF
D gene: NA
CDR3 length: 13
J gene: TRBJ2-7
clone size: NA
V gene: TRBV7-7

CDR3 DNA: TGTGCCAGCAGCCATCGACAGGGGAACTACGAGCAGTACTTC
CDR3 protein: CASSHRQGNYEQYF
D gene: TRBD1
CDR3 length: 14
J gene: TRBJ2-7
clone size: NA
V gene: TRBV28

CDR3 DNA: TGTGCCAGCAGCCAATCGGTCCCAGGGGTAGGTGGCGAGCAGTTCTTC
CDR3 protein: CASSQSVPGVGGEQFF
D gene: NA
CDR3 length: 16
J gene: TRBJ2-1
clone size: NA
V gene: TRBV16

CDR3 DNA: TGTGCCAGCAGTTTTCAGGGTGAGAATGAGCAGTTCTTC
CDR3 protein: CASSFQGENEQFF
D gene: NA
CDR3 length: 13
J gene: TRBJ2-1
clone size: NA
V gene: TRBV27